Listed below are T cell receptor beta chains from one sample, sequenced in a study of blood T cell repertoires in COVID-19. The protocol was immunoSEQ multiplex PCR, while the TCRdb copy is restricted to in-frame clones and leaves out a portion. This sample has over 110,000 clones, with 84% found just once. The specimen sequenced was PBMCs or T cells enriched from blood (not recorded which). The source is a man in his fifties or sixties in a cohort exposed to, infected with or recovered from COVID-19 (not recorded which). CDR3s include the opening cysteine and the closing phenylalanine or tryptophan. The D gene is left open where the match is weak. Only part of the rows carry a size: once, few, many, or a class if the clone is expanded.

CDR3 DNA	CDR3 protein	clone size	V gene	J gene	D gene
TGTGCCAGCTCGGTCGCAGGGATTGAATCACCCCTCCACTTT	CASSVAGIESPLHF	.	TRBV10-3	TRBJ1-6	.
TGTGCCAGCAGTTGGAGGCCCCCGCCAGATACGCAGTATTTT	CASSWRPPPDTQYF	.	TRBV27	TRBJ2-3	.
TGTGCCAGCAGCTTGGACAGGGGGGACTACGAGCAGTACTTC	CASSLDRGDYEQYF	.	TRBV5-4	TRBJ2-7	TRBD1
TGTGCCAGCAGTCTAGCCGGGAGCTATGGCTACACCTTC	CASSLAGSYGYTF	.	TRBV12-3/TRBV12-4	TRBJ1-2	.
TGTGCCAGCAGCCTCGGGGAGGCAACTAATGAAAAACTGTTTTTT	CASSLGEATNEKLFF	.	TRBV6-5	TRBJ1-4	.
TGTGCCAGCAGTCCAGAGGGGACTAGTCCCCGTGCGCAGTATTTT	CASSPEGTSPRAQYF	once	TRBV27	TRBJ2-3	TRBD2
TGTGCCAGCGTAGTTATTAGCGGGAGTTTAAATGAGCAGTTCTTC	CASVVISGSLNEQFF	.	TRBV27	TRBJ2-1	TRBD2
TGTGCCAGCAGTTTTAGCCAGGGATACACAGATACGCAGTATTTT	CASSFSQGYTDTQYF	.	TRBV27	TRBJ2-3	.
TGTGCCAGCAGTCCTGAGGACAGGCCCCCCTACGAGCAGTACTTC	CASSPEDRPPYEQYF	.	TRBV28	TRBJ2-7	TRBD1
TGTGCCACCAGTGACCCAGGGGTTAGGGATCAGCCCCAGCATTTT	CATSDPGVRDQPQHF	.	TRBV24-1	TRBJ1-5	.
.	CASSTSTGTNEKLFF	.	TRBV6-5	TRBJ1-4	.
TGTGCCATCAGTGACAGAGGACAGGGGGCGAACGAGCAGTACTTC	CAISDRGQGANEQYF	.	TRBV10-3	TRBJ2-7	TRBD1
TGTGCCAGTAGCGACAGCCTTAATCAGCCCCAGCATTTT	CASSDSLNQPQHF	.	TRBV19	TRBJ1-5	.
TGTGCCAGCAGCCAAGCTGGGGAGGGTGGCTACACCTTC	CASSQAGEGGYTF	.	TRBV3-1/TRBV3-2	TRBJ1-2	.
TGCGCCAGCAGCCAAGAAGGACGGGGGGGCCGTGTTGAGCAGTTCTTC	CASSQEGRGGRVEQFF	.	TRBV4-1	TRBJ2-1	TRBD2
TGTGCCACCAGTGATCCGCAGGGGGCCAAAAACATTCAGTACTTC	CATSDPQGAKNIQYF	.	TRBV24-1	TRBJ2-4	.
TGTGCCAGCACCGACAGGACTAGCGGGATTCGCAACGAGCAGTACTTC	CASTDRTSGIRNEQYF	.	TRBV7-9	TRBJ2-7	TRBD2
TGTGCCACCAGTGATTTCCCTTACGACAGGACGACCTACGAGCAGTACTTC	CATSDFPYDRTTYEQYF	.	TRBV24-1	TRBJ2-7	.
TGCAGTGCAGCTTTTTCCTACGAGCAGTACTTC	CSAAFSYEQYF	.	TRBV20-1	TRBJ2-7	.
TGTGCCAGCAGCTTGGCCGGGGGTTACACCGGGGAGCTGTTTTTT	CASSLAGGYTGELFF	few	TRBV7-9	TRBJ2-2	.
TGTGCCAGCAGTTTAGGACAGCAGACCCAGTACTTC	CASSLGQQTQYF	.	TRBV12-3/TRBV12-4	TRBJ2-5	.
TGTGCCAGCAGCCAAGTTAGTGGCAATGAGCAGTTCTTC	CASSQVSGNEQFF	.	TRBV3-1/TRBV3-2	TRBJ2-1	.
TGTGCCAGCAGGTCCCAGCAAGAGACCCAGTACTTC	CASRSQQETQYF	.	TRBV3-1/TRBV3-2	TRBJ2-5	.
TGTGCCAGCAGCTCCGGACAGGAAACAACTAATGAAAAACTGTTTTTT	CASSSGQETTNEKLFF	.	TRBV9	TRBJ1-4	TRBD1
TGTGCCAGCTCACCACTGCCAGGGGATTTCTCTGGAAACACCATATATTTT	CASSPLPGDFSGNTIYF	.	TRBV18	TRBJ1-3	.
TGTGCCAGCAGCGCGGACGGACTGGTTAGGGCCGAGCAGTACTTC	CASSADGLVRAEQYF	.	TRBV13	TRBJ2-7	.
TGTGCCAGCAGTTTAATATATGGGAGCTCCTACGAGCAGTACTTC	CASSLIYGSSYEQYF	.	TRBV27	TRBJ2-7	.
TGTGCCAGCAGTTACAGGGGAGAGGCCCTAGATACGCAGTATTTT	CASSYRGEALDTQYF	few	TRBV27	TRBJ2-3	TRBD1
TGTGCCAGCGGCGGAGGGCTCACTGAAGCTTTCTTT	CASGGGLTEAFF	.	TRBV9	TRBJ1-1	.
TGTGCCAGCAGTGAGGACAGGGGAAAAGGTTATGGCTACACCTTC	CASSEDRGKGYGYTF	.	TRBV6-1	TRBJ1-2	TRBD1
TGTGCTAGTGGTTCGGGACACTGGGATGGGGATCGCACAGATACGCAGTATTTT	CASGSGHWDGDRTDTQYF	.	TRBV12-5	TRBJ2-3	.
TGCAGCGTTGTTACCGGTTGGTCCGGGGAGCTGTTTTTT	CSVVTGWSGELFF	.	TRBV29-1	TRBJ2-2	.
TGTGCCATCAGTGAGGGACAGACAAACGAGCAGTACTTC	CAISEGQTNEQYF	.	TRBV10-3	TRBJ2-7	.
TGTGCCAGCAGTTCACCGGGACAGGGGTACAATGAGCAGTTCTTC	CASSSPGQGYNEQFF	.	TRBV27	TRBJ2-1	TRBD1
TGTGCCTCACAACTAGCGGTGGCCTACGAGCAGTACTTC	CASQLAVAYEQYF	.	TRBV30	TRBJ2-7	TRBD2
TGTGCCAGCAGCCTTCCAAAGCTGCAGACTAACACTGAAGCTTTCTTT	CASSLPKLQTNTEAFF	many	TRBV7-9	TRBJ1-1	.
TGTGCCAGCAGTATGGGAGGCCCCCAGTATTTT	CASSMGGPQYF	few	TRBV6-1	TRBJ2-3	.
TGTGCCAGCAGCCCCAGCGGGGCCACCTACAATGAGCAGTTCTTC	CASSPSGATYNEQFF	.	TRBV7-2	TRBJ2-1	TRBD2
TGTGCCAGCAGCTTCGACAGCGGGGGGGGAGAGCAGTTCTTC	CASSFDSGGGEQFF	.	TRBV7-2	TRBJ2-1	TRBD2
TGTGCCAGCAGCCAACCGGGACTAGCGGGAGGTGAGCAGTTCTTC	CASSQPGLAGGEQFF	.	TRBV7-9	TRBJ2-1	TRBD2
TGTGCCAGCACCGCGGGGACTAGCGCCTACAATGAGCAGTTCTTC	CASTAGTSAYNEQFF	.	TRBV27	TRBJ2-1	TRBD2
TGTGCCAGCTCACCGGGGGGAGGGCCTGGGGCCAACGTCCTGACTTTC	CASSPGGGPGANVLTF	.	TRBV18	TRBJ2-6	TRBD2
TGTGCCAGCAGCTTAGGGGACAGCGGATATAGCAATCAGCCCCAGCATTTT	CASSLGDSGYSNQPQHF	.	TRBV7-2	TRBJ1-5	TRBD1
TGTGCCAGCAGGGCCGCCAATACAGGGGTAGAGCAGTACTTC	CASRAANTGVEQYF	.	TRBV6-5	TRBJ2-7	TRBD1
TGCGCCAGCAACGACAGGGGCACTGAAGCTTTCTTT	CASNDRGTEAFF	once	TRBV5-1	TRBJ1-1	TRBD1
TGTGCCAGCAGATTGATCCCGGGACAGGGGAATGAGCAGTTCTTC	CASRLIPGQGNEQFF	few	TRBV27	TRBJ2-1	TRBD1
TGTGCCTGGGCCGGGACAGGGGATTCACCCCTCCACTTT	CAWAGTGDSPLHF	.	TRBV30	TRBJ1-6	TRBD1
TGTGCCAGCTCACCCCTGACAGGGAATGGCTACACCTTC	CASSPLTGNGYTF	.	TRBV18	TRBJ1-2	TRBD1
TGTGCCAGTAGTATCCGACTAGCGGGACTTTCTAGCACAGATACGCAGTATTTT	CASSIRLAGLSSTDTQYF	.	TRBV19	TRBJ2-3	TRBD2
TGTGCCACCAGTCTAGGACAGAGGGCTTTCTTT	CATSLGQRAFF	.	TRBV24-1	TRBJ1-1	.
TGTGCCAGCAGCGTGCTGGGGCGGGAGTACCCCGGGGAGCTGTTTTTT	CASSVLGREYPGELFF	.	TRBV9	TRBJ2-2	TRBD2
TGTGCCAGCAGCTTAGATCCGGGGGGAACCTACGAGCAGTACTTC	CASSLDPGGTYEQYF	.	TRBV11-2	TRBJ2-7	TRBD2
TGTGCCAGCAGGGTCGCGTCGGGAAACACCATATATTTT	CASRVASGNTIYF	few	TRBV12-3/TRBV12-4	TRBJ1-3	.
TGTGCCAGCAGTGGGGCAGAGAACACTGAAGCTTTCTTT	CASSGAENTEAFF	once	TRBV25-1	TRBJ1-1	.
TGTGCCAGTAGCTCCGGGACAGCCTTTTCAGGCTACACCTTC	CASSSGTAFSGYTF	.	TRBV19	TRBJ1-2	TRBD1